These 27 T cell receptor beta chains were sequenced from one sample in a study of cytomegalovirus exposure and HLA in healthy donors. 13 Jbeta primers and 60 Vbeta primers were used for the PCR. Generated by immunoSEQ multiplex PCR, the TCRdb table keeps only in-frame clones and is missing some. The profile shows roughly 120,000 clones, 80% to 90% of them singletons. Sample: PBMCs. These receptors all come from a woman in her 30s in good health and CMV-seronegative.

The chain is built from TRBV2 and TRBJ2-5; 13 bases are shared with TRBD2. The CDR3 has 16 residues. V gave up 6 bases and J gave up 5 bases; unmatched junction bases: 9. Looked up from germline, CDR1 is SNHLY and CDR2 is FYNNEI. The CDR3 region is CASRTGLAGEVETQYF. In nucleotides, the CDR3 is TGTGCCAGCAGAACCGGACTAGCGGGAGAGGTTGAGACCCAGTACTTC. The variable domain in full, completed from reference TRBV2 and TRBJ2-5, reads EPEVTQTPSHQVTQMGQEVILRCVPISNHLYFYWYRQILGQKVEFLVSFYNNEISEKSEIFDDQFSVERPDGSNFTLKIRSTKLEDSAMYFCASRTGLAGEVETQYFGPGTRLLVL.

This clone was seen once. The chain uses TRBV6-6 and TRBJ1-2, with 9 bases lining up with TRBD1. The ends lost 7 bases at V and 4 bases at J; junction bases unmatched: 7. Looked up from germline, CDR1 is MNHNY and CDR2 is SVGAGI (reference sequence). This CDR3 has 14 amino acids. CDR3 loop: CASNTGGAGYGYTF. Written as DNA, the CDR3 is TGTGCCAGCAATACAGGGGGCGCAGGCTATGGCTACACCTTC.

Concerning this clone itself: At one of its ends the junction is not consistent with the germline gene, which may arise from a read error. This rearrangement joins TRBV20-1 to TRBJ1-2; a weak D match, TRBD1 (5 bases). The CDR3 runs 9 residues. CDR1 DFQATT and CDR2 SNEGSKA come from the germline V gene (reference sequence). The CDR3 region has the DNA TGCAGTGCTACCCGGGACTGGGACTTC. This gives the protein CSATRDWDF.

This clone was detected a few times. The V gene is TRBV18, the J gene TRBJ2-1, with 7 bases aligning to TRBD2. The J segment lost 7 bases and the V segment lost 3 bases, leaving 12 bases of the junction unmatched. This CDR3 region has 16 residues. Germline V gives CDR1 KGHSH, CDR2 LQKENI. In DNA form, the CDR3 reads TGTGCCAGCTCACCCTTGGCGGGAGCGGGATGGAATGAGCAGTTCTTC. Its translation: CASSPLAGAGWNEQFF.

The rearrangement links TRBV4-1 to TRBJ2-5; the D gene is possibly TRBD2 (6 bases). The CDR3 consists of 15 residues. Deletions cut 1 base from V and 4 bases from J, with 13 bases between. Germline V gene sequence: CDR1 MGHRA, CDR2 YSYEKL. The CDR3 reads CASSQATLGRETQYF. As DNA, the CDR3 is TGCGCCAGCAGCCAAGCGACCCTCGGGAGAGAGACCCAGTACTTC.

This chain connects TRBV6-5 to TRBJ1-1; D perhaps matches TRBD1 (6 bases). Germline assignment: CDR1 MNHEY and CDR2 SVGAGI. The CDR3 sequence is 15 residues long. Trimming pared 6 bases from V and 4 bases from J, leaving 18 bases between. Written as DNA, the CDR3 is TGTGCCAGCAGCTCGACAGGTGATGTTGGCACTGAAGCTTTCTTT. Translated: CASSSTGDVGTEAFF.

The CDR3 DNA is TGTGCCTGGAGTAAGGGGACCGGGGAGCTGTTTTTT. It encodes CAWSKGTGELFF. The V call is TRBV30, the J call TRBJ2-2; a possible D gene is TRBD1 (5 bases). Trimming removed 2 bases from V and 5 bases from J, with 6 bases in between. This CDR3 has 12 amino acids. Germline V lookup: CDR1 GTSNPN, CDR2 SVGIG (reference sequence).

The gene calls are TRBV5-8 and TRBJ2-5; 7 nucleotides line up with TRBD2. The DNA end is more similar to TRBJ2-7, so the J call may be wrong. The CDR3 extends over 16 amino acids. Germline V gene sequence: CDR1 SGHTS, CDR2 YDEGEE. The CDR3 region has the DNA TGTGCCAGCAGCTCAACCCGGGGGGTTAGCTCCTACGAGCAGTACTTC. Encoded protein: CASSSTRGVSSYEQYF.

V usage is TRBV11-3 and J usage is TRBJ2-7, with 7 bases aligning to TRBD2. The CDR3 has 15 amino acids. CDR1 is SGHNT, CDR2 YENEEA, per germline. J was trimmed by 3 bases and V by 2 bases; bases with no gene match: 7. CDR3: CASSLRSSGNYEQYF. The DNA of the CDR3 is TGTGCCAGCAGCTTACGTTCTAGCGGAAACTACGAGCAGTACTTC.

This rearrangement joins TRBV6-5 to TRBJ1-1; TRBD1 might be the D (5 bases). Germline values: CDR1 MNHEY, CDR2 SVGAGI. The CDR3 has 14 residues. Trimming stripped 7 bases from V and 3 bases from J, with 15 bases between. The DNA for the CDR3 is TGTGCCAGCACCATGGAAAGGGGATACACTGAAGCTTTCTTT. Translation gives CASTMERGYTEAFF.

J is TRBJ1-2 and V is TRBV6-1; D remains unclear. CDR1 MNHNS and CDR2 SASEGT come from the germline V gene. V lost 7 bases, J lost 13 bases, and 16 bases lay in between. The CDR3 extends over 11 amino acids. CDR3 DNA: TGTGCCAGCACCCTCCCCGGGAGTCCCACCTTC. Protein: CASTLPGSPTF.

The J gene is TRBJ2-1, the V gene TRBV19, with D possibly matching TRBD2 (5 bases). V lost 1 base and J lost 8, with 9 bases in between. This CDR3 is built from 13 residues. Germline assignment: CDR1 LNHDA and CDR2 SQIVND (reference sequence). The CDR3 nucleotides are TGTGCCAGTAGTATAGGTGAGGGTGATGAGCAGTTCTTC. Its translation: CASSIGEGDEQFF.

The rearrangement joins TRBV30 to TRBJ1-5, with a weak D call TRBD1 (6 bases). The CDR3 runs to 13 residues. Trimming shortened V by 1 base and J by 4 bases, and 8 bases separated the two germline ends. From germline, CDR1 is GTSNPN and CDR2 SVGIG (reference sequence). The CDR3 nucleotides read TGTGCCTGGAGTGGGACAGATAATCAGCCCCAGCATTTT. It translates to CAWSGTDNQPQHF.

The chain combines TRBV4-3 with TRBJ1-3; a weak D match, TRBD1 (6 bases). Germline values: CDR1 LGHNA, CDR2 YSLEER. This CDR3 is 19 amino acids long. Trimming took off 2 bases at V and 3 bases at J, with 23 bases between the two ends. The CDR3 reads CASSQYRAQGEVFGNTIYF. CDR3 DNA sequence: TGCGCCAGCAGCCAATATCGGGCACAGGGCGAGGTATTTGGAAACACCATATATTTT.

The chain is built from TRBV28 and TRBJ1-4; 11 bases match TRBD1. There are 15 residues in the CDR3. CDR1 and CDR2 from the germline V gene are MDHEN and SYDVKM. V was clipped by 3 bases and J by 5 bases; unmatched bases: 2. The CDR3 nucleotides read TGTGCCAGCAGTTTGGGACAGGGGGTGAATGAAAAACTGTTTTTT. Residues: CASSLGQGVNEKLFF.

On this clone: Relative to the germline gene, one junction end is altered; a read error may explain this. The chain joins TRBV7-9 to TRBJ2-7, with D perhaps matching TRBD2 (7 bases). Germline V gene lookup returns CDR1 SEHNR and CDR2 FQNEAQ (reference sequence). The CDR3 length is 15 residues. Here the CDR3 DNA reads TGTTCCAGCAAACCTAGGGGGGGGGCCTGGGACGAGCAGTACTTC. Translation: CSSKPRGGAWDEQYF.

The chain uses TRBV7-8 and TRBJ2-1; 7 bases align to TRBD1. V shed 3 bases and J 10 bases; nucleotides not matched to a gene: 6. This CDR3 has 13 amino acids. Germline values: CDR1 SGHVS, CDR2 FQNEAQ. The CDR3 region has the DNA TGTGCCAGCAGCTTCGAGGGGGCAGGGGAGCAGTTCTTC. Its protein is CASSFEGAGEQFF.

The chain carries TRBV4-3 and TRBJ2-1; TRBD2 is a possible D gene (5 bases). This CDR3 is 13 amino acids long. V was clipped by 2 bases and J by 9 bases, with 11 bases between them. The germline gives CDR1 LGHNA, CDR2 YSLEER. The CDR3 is CASSQLEGFEQFF. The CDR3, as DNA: TGCGCCAGCAGCCAATTAGAGGGTTTTGAGCAGTTCTTC.

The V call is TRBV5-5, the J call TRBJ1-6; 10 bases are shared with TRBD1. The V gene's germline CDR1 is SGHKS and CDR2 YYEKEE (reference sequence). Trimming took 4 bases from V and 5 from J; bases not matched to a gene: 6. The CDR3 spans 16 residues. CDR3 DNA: TGTGCCAGCAGCCCGGGACAGGGGTTTGATAATTCACCCCTCCACTTT. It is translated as CASSPGQGFDNSPLHF. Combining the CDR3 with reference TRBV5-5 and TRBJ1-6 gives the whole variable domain DAGVTQSPTHLIKTRGQQVTLRCSPISGHKSVSWYQQVLGQGPQFIFQYYEKEERGRGNFPDRFSARQFPNYSSELNVNALLLGDSALYLCASSPGQGFDNSPLHFGNGTRLTVT.

The CDR3: CASSASGSYTGELFF. CDR3 in DNA: TGTGCCAGCAGTGCGAGCGGGTCGTACACCGGGGAGCTGTTTTTT. V and J are TRBV9 and TRBJ2-2, with a weak D call TRBD2 (6 bases). Germline V gene lookup returns CDR1 SGDLS and CDR2 YYNGEE. Trimming stripped 5 bases from V and 3 bases from J, with 14 bases between. This CDR3 spans 15 amino acids.

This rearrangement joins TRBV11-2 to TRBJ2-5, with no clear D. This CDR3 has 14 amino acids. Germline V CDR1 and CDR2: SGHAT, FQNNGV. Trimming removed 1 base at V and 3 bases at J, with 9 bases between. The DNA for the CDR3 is TGTGCCAGCAGCTTAGCCAGGTTCGAAGAGACCCAGTACTTC. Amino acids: CASSLARFEETQYF.

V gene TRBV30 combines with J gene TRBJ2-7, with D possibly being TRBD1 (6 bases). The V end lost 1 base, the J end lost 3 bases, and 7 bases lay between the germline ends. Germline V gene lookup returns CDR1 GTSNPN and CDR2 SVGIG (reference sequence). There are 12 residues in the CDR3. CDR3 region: CAWSGTVYEQYF. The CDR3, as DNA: TGTGCCTGGAGTGGGACAGTCTACGAGCAGTACTTC.

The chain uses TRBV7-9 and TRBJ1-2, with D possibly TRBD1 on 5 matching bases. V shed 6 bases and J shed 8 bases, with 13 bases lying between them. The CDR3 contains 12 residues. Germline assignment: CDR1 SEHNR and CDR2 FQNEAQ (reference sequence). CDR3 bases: TGTGCCAGCAGTTCAACGCGGGACGGCTACACCTTC. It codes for CASSSTRDGYTF.

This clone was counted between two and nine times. The CDR3 DNA reads TGTGCCAGCAGCTTAGCGGGGGGGCGGGAGACCCAGTACTTC. Amino acids: CASSLAGGRETQYF. The J gene is TRBJ2-5, the V gene TRBV7-2; possible D gene TRBD2, 7 bases. The V and J ends lost 0 bases and 5 bases respectively, with 10 bases between them. There are 14 residues in the CDR3. The germline gives CDR1 SGHTA, CDR2 FQGNSA.

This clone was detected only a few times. The CDR3 region is CASSPRANTEAFF. CDR3 coding DNA: TGTGCCAGCAGCCCCAGGGCGAACACTGAAGCTTTCTTT. The genes are TRBV5-5 and TRBJ1-1, with D possibly matching TRBD1 (5 bases). CDR3 length: 13 residues. Germline CDR1 SGHKS, CDR2 YYEKEE (reference sequence). Deletions cut 4 bases from V and 1 base from J, with 8 bases between. Using reference TRBV5-5 and TRBJ1-1 for the parts outside the CDR3, the full variable domain is DAGVTQSPTHLIKTRGQQVTLRCSPISGHKSVSWYQQVLGQGPQFIFQYYEKEERGRGNFPDRFSARQFPNYSSELNVNALLLGDSALYLCASSPRANTEAFFGQGTRLTVV.

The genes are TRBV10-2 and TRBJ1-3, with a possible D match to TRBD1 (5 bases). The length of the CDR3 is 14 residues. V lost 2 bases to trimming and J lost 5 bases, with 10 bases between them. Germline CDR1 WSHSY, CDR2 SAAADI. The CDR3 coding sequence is TGCGCCAGCAGTGAGGTGGCAGGGCGAAACACCATATATTTT. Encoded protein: CASSEVAGRNTIYF.

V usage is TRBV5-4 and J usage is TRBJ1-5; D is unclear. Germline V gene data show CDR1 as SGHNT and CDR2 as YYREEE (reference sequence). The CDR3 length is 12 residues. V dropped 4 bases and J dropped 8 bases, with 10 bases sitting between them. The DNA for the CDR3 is TGTGCCAGCAGCCGAGGGCAGGAGCCCCAGCATTTT. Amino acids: CASSRGQEPQHF.